These T cell receptor beta chains were read from a single sample in a study of T-cell reconstitution after alpha-beta-depleted transplantation in children. TCRdb recomputed calls from the PCR reads with MiXCR, one row per CDR3 protein. The sample shows nearly 550,000 distinct CDR3 sequences, about 16% of them seen only once. Sequencing was performed on PBMCs from the stem cell graft donor, taken from the stem cell graft. The source is a human donor who donated a stem cell graft to a child with acute lymphoblastic leukemia. Each CDR3 is given with its conserved first and last residue. A D gene is named only where the DNA matches it firmly. Some rows have no size entry. The others give once, few or many, or a class for an expanded clone.

J gene,V gene,clone size,D gene,CDR3 protein,CDR3 DNA
TRBJ2-3,TRBV5-1,.,.,CATTTAKPDTQYF,TGCGCCACGACCACTGCCAAGCCAGATACGCAGTATTTT
TRBJ1-1,TRBV19,few,.,CASTGMNTEAFF,TGTGCCAGTACAGGGATGAACACTGAAGCTTTCTTT
TRBJ2-7,TRBV7-6,few,.,CASSLLAAQPYEQYF,TGTGCCAGCAGCTTACTAGCAGCCCAGCCCTACGAGCAGTACTTC
TRBJ1-2,TRBV2,.,TRBD1,CASSPIGQGVSLGGYTF,TGTGCCAGCAGTCCCATCGGGCAGGGGGTCTCCCTGGGAGGCTACACCTTC
TRBJ2-2,TRBV28,.,.,CASSLYPSVDGELFF,TGTGCCAGCAGTTTATATCCTAGCGTGGACGGGGAGCTGTTTTTT
TRBJ2-5,TRBV20-1,.,TRBD2,CSELGTSGGAQYF,TGCAGTGAACTTGGGACTAGCGGAGGGGCCCAGTACTTC
TRBJ2-5,TRBV25-1,few,TRBD1,CASSFQFVEGQYETQYF,TGTGCCAGCAGTTTTCAGTTTGTTGAGGGACAGTACGAGACCCAGTACTTC
TRBJ2-5,TRBV12-3/TRBV12-4,.,.,CASRAAGSRETQYF,TGTGCCAGCAGGGCGGCCGGGAGTCGGGAGACCCAGTACTTC
TRBJ2-7,TRBV25-1,.,TRBD1,CASRGTGGRDEQYF,TGTGCCAGCAGGGGGACAGGGGGGAGGGACGAGCAGTACTTC
TRBJ2-6,TRBV3-1,.,.,CASSQESGANVLTF,TGTGCCAGCAGCCAAGAGTCTGGGGCCAACGTCCTGACTTTC
TRBJ2-7,TRBV20-1,.,.,CSAPWGAFRSYEQYF,TGCAGTGCCCCTTGGGGGGCTTTTCGCTCCTACGAGCAGTACTTC
TRBJ2-3,TRBV10-3,few,.,CAISARASTDTQYF,TGTGCCATCAGTGCACGGGCTAGCACAGATACGCAGTATTTT
TRBJ1-2,TRBV4-1,.,.,CASSLLPGNYGYTF,TGCGCCAGCAGCCTCCTCCCGGGTAACTATGGCTACACCTTC
TRBJ2-1,TRBV20-1,few,.,CSARSSPGTHLFQQFF,TGCAGTGCCCGGTCGTCGCCGGGAACCCATCTATTTCAGCAGTTCTTC
TRBJ2-2,TRBV24-1,.,TRBD2,CATSVGMTSGNLWKGGELFF,TGTGCCACCAGTGTCGGGATGACTAGCGGGAACCTATGGAAGGGCGGGGAGCTGTTTTTT
TRBJ1-2,TRBV29-1,few,.,CSVVPGYTF,TGCAGCGTTGTTCCTGGCTACACCTTC
TRBJ2-3,TRBV18,few,TRBD1,CASSDGTGGATDTQYF,TGTGCCAGCTCAGACGGAACAGGGGGCGCGACAGATACGCAGTATTTT
TRBJ2-1,TRBV7-9,few,TRBD2,CASSLRIAGGNEQFF,TGTGCCAGCAGCTTACGGATAGCGGGAGGGAATGAGCAGTTCTTC